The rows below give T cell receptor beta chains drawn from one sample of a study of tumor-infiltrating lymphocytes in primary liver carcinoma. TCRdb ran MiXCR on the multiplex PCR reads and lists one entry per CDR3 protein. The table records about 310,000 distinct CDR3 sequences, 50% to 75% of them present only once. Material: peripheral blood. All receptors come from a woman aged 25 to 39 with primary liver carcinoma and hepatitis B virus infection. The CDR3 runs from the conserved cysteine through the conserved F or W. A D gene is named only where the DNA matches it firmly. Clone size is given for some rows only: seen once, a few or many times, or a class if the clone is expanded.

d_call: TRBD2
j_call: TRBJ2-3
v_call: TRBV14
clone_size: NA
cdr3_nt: TGTGCCAGCAGCCTCGGACTAGCTTGCTCCGATACGCAGTATTTT
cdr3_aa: CASSLGLACSDTQYF

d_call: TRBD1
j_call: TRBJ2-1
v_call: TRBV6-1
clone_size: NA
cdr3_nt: TGTGCCATCGGACGAGGGACAGGGGGCAAAGAGCAGTTCTTC
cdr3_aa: CAIGRGTGGKEQFF

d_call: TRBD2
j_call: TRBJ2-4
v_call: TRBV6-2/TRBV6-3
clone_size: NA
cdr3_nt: TGTGCCAGCAGCCACGGCCCGGGACTAGCGATGGGGAACATTCGGTACTTC
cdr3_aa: CASSHGPGLAMGNIRYF

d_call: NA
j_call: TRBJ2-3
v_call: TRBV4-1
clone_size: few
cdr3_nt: TGCGCCAGCAGCCAGAGGGATTCGGCAGATACGCAGTATTTT
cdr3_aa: CASSQRDSADTQYF

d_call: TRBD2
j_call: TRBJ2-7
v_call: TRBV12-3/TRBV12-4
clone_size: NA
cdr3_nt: TGTGTCAGCAGTCGGACTAGCGGGAGCTACGAGCAGTGCTTC
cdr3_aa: CVSSRTSGSYEQCF

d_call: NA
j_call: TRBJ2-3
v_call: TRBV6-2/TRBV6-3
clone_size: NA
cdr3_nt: TGTGCCAGCAAAAATCGGGCGGCGGGCACAGATACGCAGTATTTT
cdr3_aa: CASKNRAAGTDTQYF

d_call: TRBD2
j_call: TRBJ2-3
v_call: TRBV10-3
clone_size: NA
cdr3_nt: TGTGCCATGACTAGCGGCACAGGGACAGATACGCAGTATTTT
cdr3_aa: CAMTSGTGTDTQYF

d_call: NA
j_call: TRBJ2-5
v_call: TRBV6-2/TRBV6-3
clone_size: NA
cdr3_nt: TGTGCCAGCAGTTACCCGCTGCGGGGGACCCAGTACTTC
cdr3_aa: CASSYPLRGTQYF

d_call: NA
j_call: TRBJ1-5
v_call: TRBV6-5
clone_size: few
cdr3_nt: TGTGCCAGCAGGTCCGATCCGGGCCTCTGGTTGTATTTT
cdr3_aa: CASRSDPGLWLYF

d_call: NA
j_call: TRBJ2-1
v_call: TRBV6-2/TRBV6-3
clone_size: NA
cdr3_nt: TGTGTGAGCAGTGATTGGGCGGAAGGGGCGAATGAGCAGTTCTTC
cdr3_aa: CVSSDWAEGANEQFF

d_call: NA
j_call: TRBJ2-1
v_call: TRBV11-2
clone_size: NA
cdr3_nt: TGTGCCAGCAGCCGGTGGCGGTTTGCGGATGCCAATGAGCTGTTCTTC
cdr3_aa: CASSRWRFADANELFF

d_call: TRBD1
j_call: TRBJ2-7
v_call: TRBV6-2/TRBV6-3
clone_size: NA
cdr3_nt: TGTGCCAGCAGAAAAGTACAGGGGGCCCGCTACGAGCAGTACTTC
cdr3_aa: CASRKVQGARYEQYF

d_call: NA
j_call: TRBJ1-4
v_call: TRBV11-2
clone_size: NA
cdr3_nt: TGTGCCAGCAGCTTGGATTTCGGGACATTCCGAGGTGAAAATCTGTTTTTT
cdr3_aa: CASSLDFGTFRGENLFF

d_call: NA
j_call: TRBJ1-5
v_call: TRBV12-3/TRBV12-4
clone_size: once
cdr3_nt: TGTGCCAACAGTTCAGGCAGAAGCAATCAGCCACAGCATTTT
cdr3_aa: CANSSGRSNQPQHF

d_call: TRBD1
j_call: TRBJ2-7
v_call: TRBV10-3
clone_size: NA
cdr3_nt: TGTGCCCCAGGACAGGGTGACGAGCAGTACTTC
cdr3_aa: CAPGQGDEQYF

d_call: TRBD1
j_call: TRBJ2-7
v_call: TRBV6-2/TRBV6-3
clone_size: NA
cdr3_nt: TGTGCCAGTGGACAGGGACCCTACGAGCAGTACTTC
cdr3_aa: CASGQGPYEQYF

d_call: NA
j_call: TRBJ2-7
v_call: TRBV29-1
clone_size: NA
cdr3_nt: TGCAGCAAACCCGGGACGGAGGTCTACGAGCAGTACTTC
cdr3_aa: CSKPGTEVYEQYF

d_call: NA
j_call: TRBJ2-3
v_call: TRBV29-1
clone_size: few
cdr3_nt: TGCAGCGGCTCCGGACTGGACACAGATACGCAGTATTTT
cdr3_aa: CSGSGLDTDTQYF

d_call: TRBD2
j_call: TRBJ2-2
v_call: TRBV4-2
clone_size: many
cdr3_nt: TGTGCCAGCAGCCCCAGTGGGAGGGAACTAGCGGGACCCGGCGCCGGGGAGCTGTTTTTT
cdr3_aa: CASSPSGRELAGPGAGELFF

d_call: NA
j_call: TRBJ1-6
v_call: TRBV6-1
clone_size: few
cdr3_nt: TGTGCCAGCAGCCCCCGGGACGGCTATTCACCCCTCCACTTT
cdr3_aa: CASSPRDGYSPLHF

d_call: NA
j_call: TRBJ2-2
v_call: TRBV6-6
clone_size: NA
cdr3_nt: TGTGCCAGCAGTTACTCCCTAACGGGAGTCCCCGGGGAGCTGTTTTTT
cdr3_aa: CASSYSLTGVPGELFF

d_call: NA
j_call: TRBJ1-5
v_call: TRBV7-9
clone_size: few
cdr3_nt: TGTGCCAGCACCGACAGCACGGCTAGCAATCAGCCCCAGCATTTT
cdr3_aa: CASTDSTASNQPQHF

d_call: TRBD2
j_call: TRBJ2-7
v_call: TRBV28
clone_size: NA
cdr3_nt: TGTGCCAGCAGTTTACCCGAAAGCGGGAGGGCCCACGAGCAGTACTTC
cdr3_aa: CASSLPESGRAHEQYF

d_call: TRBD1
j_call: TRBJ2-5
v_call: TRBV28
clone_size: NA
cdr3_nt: TGTGGCAGCAGTTTTTCCTACAGGGGTGAGACCCAGTACTTC
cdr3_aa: CGSSFSYRGETQYF

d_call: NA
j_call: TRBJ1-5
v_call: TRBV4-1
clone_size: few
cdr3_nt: TGCGCCAGCAGCCAAGATTTTCATCAGCCCCAGCATTTT
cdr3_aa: CASSQDFHQPQHF

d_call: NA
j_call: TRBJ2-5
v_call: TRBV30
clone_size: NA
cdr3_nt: TGTGCCTGGAGGCCACCCCCCTGCAGAGAGACCCAGTACTTC
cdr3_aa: CAWRPPPCRETQYF

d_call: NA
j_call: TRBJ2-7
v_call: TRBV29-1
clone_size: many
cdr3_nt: TGCAGCGTTCAGATGGACAGTAAATACGAGCAGTACTTC
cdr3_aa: CSVQMDSKYEQYF

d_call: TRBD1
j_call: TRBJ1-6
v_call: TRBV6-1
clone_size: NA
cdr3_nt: TGTGTCAGCAGTGACCCCAGGGGGCTCTCACCCCTCCACTTT
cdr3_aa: CVSSDPRGLSPLHF

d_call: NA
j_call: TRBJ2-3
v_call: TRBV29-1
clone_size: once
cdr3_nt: TGCAGCGTTGTCGGTTTGGACTCAAGGACAGATATGCAGTATTTT
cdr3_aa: CSVVGLDSRTDMQYF

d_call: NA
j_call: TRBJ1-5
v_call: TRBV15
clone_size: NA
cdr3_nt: TGTGCCACCAGCAGAGATGATCAGCCCCAGCATTTT
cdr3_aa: CATSRDDQPQHF

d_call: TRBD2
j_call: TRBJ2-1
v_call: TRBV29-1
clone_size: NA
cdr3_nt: TGCAGCGTTGAAGGGACTAGAGGGGTTGGTGAGCAGTTCTTC
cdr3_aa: CSVEGTRGVGEQFF

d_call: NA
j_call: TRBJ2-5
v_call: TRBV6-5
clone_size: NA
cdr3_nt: TGTACCAGCAGTTACTCGATTAACAGGCAAGAGACCCAGTACTTC
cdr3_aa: CTSSYSINRQETQYF

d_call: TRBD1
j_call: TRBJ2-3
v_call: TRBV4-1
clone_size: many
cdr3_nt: TGCGCCAGCAGTCGGACAGGGGCATCCTGGGGTACGCAGTATTTT
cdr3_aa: CASSRTGASWGTQYF

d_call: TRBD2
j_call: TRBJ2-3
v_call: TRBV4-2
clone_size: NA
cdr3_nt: TGTGCCAGCAGCCAAGATGGGACTAGCGCAGATACGCAGTATTTT
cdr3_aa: CASSQDGTSADTQYF

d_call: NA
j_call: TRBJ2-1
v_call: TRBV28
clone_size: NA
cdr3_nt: TGTGCCAGCAGTTGGCTGCTATCCAATGAGCAGTTCTTC
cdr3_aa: CASSWLLSNEQFF

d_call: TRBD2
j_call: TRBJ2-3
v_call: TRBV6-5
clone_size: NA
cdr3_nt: TGTGCCAGCAGTTACTCGGGTTTCGGGAGCGGGAGGAGCACAGATACGCAGTATTTT
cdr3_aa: CASSYSGFGSGRSTDTQYF

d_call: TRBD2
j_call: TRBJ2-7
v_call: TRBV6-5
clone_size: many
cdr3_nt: TGTGCCAGCAGTTTAGCGGGAGGGCAGAGCGAGCAGTACTTC
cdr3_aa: CASSLAGGQSEQYF

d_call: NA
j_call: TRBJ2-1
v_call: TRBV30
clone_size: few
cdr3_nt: TGTGCCTGGAATGGCATGGATGAGGGGGGGTTC
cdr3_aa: CAWNGMDEGGF